The table lists the clone carrying this T cell receptor (beta chain) with a few counts. The data stem from a study of long-term antiretroviral therapy in people with HIV. Samples were assayed with immunoSEQ v3.0 at survey level. Some clones are missing from TCRdb's copy, which holds only in-frame ones; the method was immunoSEQ multiplex PCR. The table records 25,000 to 35,000 clones, 75% to 90% of them present only once. This TCR was recovered from a man younger than 45 with HIV. The sample consisted of unsorted PBMCs, taken nearly 2.9 years after starting antiretroviral therapy.

The CDR3 sequence: CASSIGLAGSDTQYF. CDR3 in DNA: TGTGCCAGCAGTATAGGACTAGCGGGATCAGATACGCAGTATTTT. The chain is built from TRBV27 and TRBJ2-3, with TRBD2 identical over 12 bases. Germline V lookup: CDR1 MNHEY, CDR2 SMNVEV (reference sequence). V was clipped by 5 bases and J by 4 bases; unmatched bases: 4. The CDR3 is 15 amino acids.